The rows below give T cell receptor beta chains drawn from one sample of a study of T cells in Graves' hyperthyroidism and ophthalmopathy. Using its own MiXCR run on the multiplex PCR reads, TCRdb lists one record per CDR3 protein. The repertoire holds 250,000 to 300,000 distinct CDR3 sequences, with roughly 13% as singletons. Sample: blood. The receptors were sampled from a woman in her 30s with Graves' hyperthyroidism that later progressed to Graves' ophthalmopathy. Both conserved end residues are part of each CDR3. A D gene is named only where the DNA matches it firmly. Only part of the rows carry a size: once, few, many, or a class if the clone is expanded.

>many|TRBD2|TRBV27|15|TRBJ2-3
CASSPGDGGADTQYF
TGTGCCAGCAGCCCCGGTGATGGGGGGGCAGATACGCAGTATTTT
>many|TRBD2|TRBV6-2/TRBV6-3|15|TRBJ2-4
CASSYGGSSKNIQYF
TGTGCCAGCAGTTACGGCGGGAGCTCCAAAAACATTCAGTACTTC
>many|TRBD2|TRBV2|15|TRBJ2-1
CASILAGGPGNEQFF
TGTGCCAGCATCCTCGCGGGAGGGCCTGGGAATGAGCAGTTCTTC
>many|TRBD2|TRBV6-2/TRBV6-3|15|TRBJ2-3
CASKKTSLLPDTQYF
TGTGCCAGCAAAAAGACTAGCCTTCTCCCAGATACGCAGTATTTT
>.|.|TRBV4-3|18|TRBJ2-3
CASSQDRGFGGITDTQYF
TGCGCCAGCAGCCAAGATCGGGGGTTCGGGGGTATCACAGATACGCAGTATTTT
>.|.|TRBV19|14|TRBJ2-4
CASSPGGIKNIQYF
TGTGCCAGTAGTCCCGGAGGAATCAAAAACATTCAGTACTTC
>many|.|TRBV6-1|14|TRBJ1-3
CASSLGHSGNTIYF
TGTGCCAGCAGTTTGGGCCACTCTGGAAACACCATATATTTT
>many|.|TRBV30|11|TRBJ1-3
CAWSTKNTIYF
TGTGCCTGGAGTACCAAAAACACCATATATTTT
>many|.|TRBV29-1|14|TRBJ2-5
CSVEGNGAGETQYF
TGCAGCGTTGAAGGGAATGGGGCGGGAGAGACCCAGTACTTC
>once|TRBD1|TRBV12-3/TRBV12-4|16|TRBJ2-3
CASSFWTGGREDTQYF
TGTGCCAGCAGTTTTTGGACAGGGGGCCGGGAGGATACGCAGTATTTT
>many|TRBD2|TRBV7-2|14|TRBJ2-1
CASRSTSGYNEQFF
TGTGCCAGCAGATCGACTAGCGGCTACAATGAGCAGTTCTTC
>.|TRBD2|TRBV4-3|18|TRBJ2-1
CASSRSGLAGTNYNEQFF
TGCGCCAGCAGCCGTTCCGGACTAGCGGGGACGAACTACAATGAGCAGTTCTTC
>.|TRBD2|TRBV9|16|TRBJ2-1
CASSVGGTSGRDEQFF
TGTGCCAGCAGCGTAGGGGGGACTAGCGGGAGAGATGAGCAGTTCTTC
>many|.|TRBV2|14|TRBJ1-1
CASSEDAGATEAFF
TGTGCCAGCAGTGAGGATGCAGGGGCCACTGAAGCTTTCTTT
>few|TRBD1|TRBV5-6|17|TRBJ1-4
CASSLDGTGGSHEKLFF
TGTGCCAGCAGCTTGGATGGGACAGGGGGCTCCCATGAAAAACTGTTTTTT
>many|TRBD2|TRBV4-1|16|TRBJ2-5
CASSHGELAEQETQYF
TGCGCCAGCAGCCATGGGGAACTAGCGGAGCAAGAGACCCAGTACTTC
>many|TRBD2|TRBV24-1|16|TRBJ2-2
CATSDITSGSHGELFF
TGTGCCACCAGTGATATAACTAGCGGGAGCCACGGGGAGCTGTTTTTT
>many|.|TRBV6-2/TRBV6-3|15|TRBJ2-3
CASSYSSYGGDTQYF
TGTGCCAGCAGTTACTCAAGCTACGGTGGAGATACGCAGTATTTT
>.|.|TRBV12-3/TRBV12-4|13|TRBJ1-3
CASSPNSGNTIYF
TGTGCCAGCAGTCCGAACTCTGGAAACACCATATATTTT
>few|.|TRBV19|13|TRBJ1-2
CASSPRTVYGYTF
TGTGCCAGTAGCCCCCGGACAGTCTATGGCTACACCTTC
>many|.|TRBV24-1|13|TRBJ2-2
CATTRGNTGELFF
TGTGCCACCACCAGGGGGAACACCGGGGAGCTGTTTTTT
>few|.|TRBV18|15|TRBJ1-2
CASSLRGGEHYGYTF
TGTGCCAGCTCACTAAGGGGAGGGGAGCACTATGGCTACACCTTC
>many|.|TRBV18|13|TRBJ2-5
CASSPRAVGTQYF
TGTGCCAGCTCACCACGGGCCGTCGGGACCCAGTACTTC
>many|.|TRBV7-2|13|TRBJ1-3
CASSPGRGNTIYF
TGTGCCAGCAGCCCTGGACGGGGAAACACCATATATTTT
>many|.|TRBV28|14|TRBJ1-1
CASSPTEAGTEAFF
TGTGCCAGCAGTCCGACAGAGGCCGGCACTGAAGCTTTCTTT
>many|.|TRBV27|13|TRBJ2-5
CASGSEEVETQYF
TGTGCCAGCGGATCGGAGGAGGTGGAGACCCAGTACTTC
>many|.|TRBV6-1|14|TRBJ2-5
CASSQGGGPETQYF
TGTGCCAGCTCCCAGGGTGGGGGCCCGGAGACCCAGTACTTC
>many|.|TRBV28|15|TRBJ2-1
CASSSPPSSYNEQFF
TGTGCCAGCAGTAGCCCCCCTTCCTCCTACAATGAGCAGTTCTTC
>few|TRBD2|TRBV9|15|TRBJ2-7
CASGTLAGDPSVQYF
TGTGCCAGCGGTACACTAGCGGGAGACCCTAGCGTGCAGTACTTC
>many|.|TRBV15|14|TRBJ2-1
CATSRQAEHNEQFF
TGTGCCACCAGCAGACAGGCAGAACACAATGAGCAGTTCTTC
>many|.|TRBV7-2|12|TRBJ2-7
CASSLDRGEQYF
TGTGCCAGCAGCTTAGATAGGGGGGAGCAGTACTTC
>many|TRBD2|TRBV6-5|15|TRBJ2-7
CASSYQGAGEGEQYF
TGTGCCAGCAGTTACCAGGGAGCGGGGGAAGGGGAGCAGTACTTC
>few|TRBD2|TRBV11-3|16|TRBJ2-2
CASSSSPGGNTGELFF
TGTGCCAGCAGCTCCTCTCCGGGAGGGAACACCGGGGAGCTGTTTTTT
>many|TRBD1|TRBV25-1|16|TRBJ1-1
CASSDSSTGKNTEAFF
TGTGCCAGCAGTGACTCCTCGACAGGGAAGAACACTGAAGCTTTCTTT
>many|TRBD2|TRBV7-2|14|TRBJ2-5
CASTLAGAGETQYF
TGTGCCAGCACACTAGCGGGAGCCGGAGAGACCCAGTACTTC
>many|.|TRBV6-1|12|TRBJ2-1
CASSYAHNEQFF
TGTGCCAGCAGTTACGCTCACAATGAGCAGTTCTTC
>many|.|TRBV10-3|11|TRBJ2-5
CAISEGETQYF
TGTGCCATCAGTGAAGGGGAGACCCAGTACTTC
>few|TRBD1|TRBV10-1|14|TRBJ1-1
CASRATGLNTEAFF
TGCGCCAGCAGGGCGACAGGGTTGAACACTGAAGCTTTCTTT
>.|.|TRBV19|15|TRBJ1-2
CASSLLPGTAYGYTF
TGTGCCAGTAGTCTCCTCCCCGGGACGGCCTATGGCTACACCTTC
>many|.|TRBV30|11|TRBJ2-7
CAWSEGYEQYF
TGTGCCTGGAGTGAGGGTTACGAGCAGTACTTC
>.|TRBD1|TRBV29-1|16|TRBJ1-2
CSVEDGTGEFLDGYTF
TGCAGCGTTGAAGACGGGACAGGGGAATTTCTGGATGGCTACACCTTC
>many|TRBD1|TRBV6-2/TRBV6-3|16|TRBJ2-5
CASSYIRTGYVETQYF
TGTGCCAGCAGTTACATCAGGACAGGTTATGTCGAGACCCAGTACTTC
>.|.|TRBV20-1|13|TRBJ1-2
CSAGASPAYGYTF
TGCAGTGCGGGGGCATCCCCCGCCTATGGCTACACCTTC
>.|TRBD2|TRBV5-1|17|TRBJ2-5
CASSSHGPSGNQETQYF
TGCGCCAGCAGCTCCCACGGGCCTAGCGGGAACCAAGAGACCCAGTACTTC
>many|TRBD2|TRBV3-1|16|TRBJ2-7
CASSQVRGTSGSEQYF
TGTGCCAGCAGCCAAGTACGAGGGACTAGCGGGAGCGAGCAGTACTTC
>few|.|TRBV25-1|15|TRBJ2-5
CASREVGGVRETQYF
TGTGCCAGCAGGGAAGTAGGTGGGGTTAGGGAGACCCAGTACTTC
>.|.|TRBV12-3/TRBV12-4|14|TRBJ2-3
CASSLEGLGGTQYF
TGTGCCAGCAGTTTAGAGGGGCTGGGGGGTACGCAGTATTTT
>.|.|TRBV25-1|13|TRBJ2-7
CASSGGRTYEQYF
TGTGCCAGCAGTGGGGGCAGAACCTACGAGCAGTACTTC
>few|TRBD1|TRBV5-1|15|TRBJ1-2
CASNASGQGYYGYTF
TGCGCCAGCAACGCATCTGGACAGGGGTACTATGGCTACACCTTC
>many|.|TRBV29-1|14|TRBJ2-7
CSVALPGRAYEQYF
TGCAGCGTTGCTCTCCCGGGACGTGCCTACGAGCAGTACTTC
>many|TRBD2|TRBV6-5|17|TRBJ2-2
CASSYSGVAGRTGELFF
TGTGCCAGCAGTTACTCCGGGGTAGCGGGTCGCACCGGGGAGCTGTTTTTT
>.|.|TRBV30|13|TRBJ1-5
CAWSVSRGKPQHF
TGTGCCTGGAGTGTATCTCGGGGGAAGCCCCAGCATTTT
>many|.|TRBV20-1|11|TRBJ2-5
CSVRVGETQYF
TGCAGTGTCAGGGTTGGAGAGACCCAGTACTTC
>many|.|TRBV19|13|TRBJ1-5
CASSMGPNQPQHF
TGTGCCAGTAGTATGGGCCCCAATCAGCCCCAGCATTTT